This T cell receptor (beta chain) stems from a study of identical twins. In TCRdb, the 5' RACE reads were re-called with MiXCR into one record per CDR3 protein. The sample holds about 520,000 distinct CDR3 sequences; about 20% are singletons and the top ten take around 1%. With 4 bases removed from V and 4 bases from J, the gap between germline ends came to 10 bases. The CDR3 contains 13 residues. Looked up from germline, CDR1 is MNHEY and CDR2 is SMNVEV (reference sequence). In this sample, this clonotype turned up many times. These same data were also listed under a study on T cells expressing NK-cell markers.

The receptor was isolated from a woman aged 18-29 years in good health. The V and J genes are TRBV27 and TRBJ1-2; D call uncertain. The material sequenced was CD4+ T cells sorted from blood. CDR3 nucleotide sequence: TGTGCCAGCAGTTATCGGGGTCCCTATGGCTACACCTTC. This sequence encodes CASSYRGPYGYTF.